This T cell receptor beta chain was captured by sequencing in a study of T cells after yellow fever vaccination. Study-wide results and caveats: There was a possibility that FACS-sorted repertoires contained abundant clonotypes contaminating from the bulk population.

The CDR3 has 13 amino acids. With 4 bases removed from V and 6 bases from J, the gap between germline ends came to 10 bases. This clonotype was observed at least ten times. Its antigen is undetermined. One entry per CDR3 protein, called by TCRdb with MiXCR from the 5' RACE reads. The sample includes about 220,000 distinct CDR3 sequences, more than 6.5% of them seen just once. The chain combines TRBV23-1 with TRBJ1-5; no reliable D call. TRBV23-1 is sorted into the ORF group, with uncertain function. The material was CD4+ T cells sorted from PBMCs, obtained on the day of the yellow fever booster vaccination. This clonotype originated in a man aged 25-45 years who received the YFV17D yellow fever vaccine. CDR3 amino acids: CASSRTVGQPQHF. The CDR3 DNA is TGCGCCAGCAGTCGAACGGTCGGTCAGCCCCAGCATTTT.